Given below is one T cell receptor (beta chain) in context. Antigen specificity is unknown. Time point meaning: 266 days after commencement of treatment, after nivolumab therapy. Treatment: AdE1-LMPpoly-expanded autologous EBV-specific T-cell therapy followed by anti-PD-1 nivolumab. This record belongs to a study of EBV T-cell therapy then PD-1 blockade in nasopharyngeal carcinoma. Trimming took off 2 bases at V and 4 bases at J, with 2 bases between the two ends. CDR3 length: 11 amino acids. Germline V CDR1 and CDR2: MGHRA, YSYEKL. Clones were read by immunoSEQ multiplex PCR, and TCRdb kept only the in-frame ones, dropping some. The sample consists of about 20,000 clones, around 84% of them appearing once.

The sequences come from CD8+ T cells from blood, collected at roughly day 250 from a patient whose treatment included autologous EBV-specific T cells and nivolumab. The V gene is TRBV4-1, the J gene TRBJ2-5; D is unresolved. The source is a man aged 35 to 55 with nasopharyngeal carcinoma. The DNA of the CDR3 is TGCGCCAGCAGCCAACTAGAGACCCAGTACTTC. Amino acid sequence: CASSQLETQYF.